This T cell receptor beta chain was retrieved from a study of T cell responses to AZD1222 COVID-19 vaccine. CDR3 length: 14 residues. Germline V gives CDR1 MGHDK, CDR2 SYGVNS. V was pared by 7 bases and J by 6 bases, with 17 bases between. Repertoires were generated with immunoSEQ multiplex PCR, while TCRdb's copy carries only in-frame clones and drops some. The sample consists of just over 30,000 clones, more than 75% of them appearing once. The receptor was isolated from an adult who received the AZD1222 COVID-19 vaccine. The sequences come from peripheral blood, collected 28 days after the second AZD1222 dose. This chain connects TRBV25-1 to TRBJ2-3; a possible D gene is TRBD1 (5 bases). CDR3 coding DNA: TGTGCCAGCACCGACAGAGGTGGGTCGGATACGCAGTATTTT. Translation: CASTDRGGSDTQYF. Combining the CDR3 with reference TRBV25-1 and TRBJ2-3 gives the whole variable domain EADIYQTPRYLVIGTGKKITLECSQTMGHDKMYWYQQDPGMELHLIHYSYGVNSTEKGDLSSESTVSRIRTEHFPLTLESARPSHTSQYLCASTDRGGSDTQYFGPGTRLTVL.